This TCR beta chain was profiled in a study of molecular identifiers for immune sequencing clone quantification. Naive CD8 T cells were FACS-sorted by CD8+CD4-CCR7+CD45RA+ markers. This clonotype turned up a few times. Its specificity is unknown. Whole-study findings and limits: A shared barcode on identical TCR molecules could lead to underestimated sizes for highly expanded clones.

The germline V gene encodes CDR1 SGHVS and CDR2 FNYEAQ. The CDR3 spans 16 residues. V dropped 1 base and J dropped 3; count of bases not matched to a gene: 6. Preparation of the bulk TCR libraries relied on previously described methods and listed TCR primers. TCRdb passed the PCR reads through MiXCR, listing each CDR3 protein once. The data hold approximately 680,000 distinct CDR3 sequences, with 25% observed a single time. The sequencing sample was made of naive CD8+ T cells from blood, with Jurkat cell RNA spiked in. Indicated subset: FACS-sorted CD8+CD4-CCR7+CD45RA+ naive T cells. The chain couples TRBV7-6 to TRBJ2-5; TRBD2 agrees at 9 bases. The receptor was isolated from a human donor in good health. Some libraries in this study had Jurkat cell RNA spiked in. The CDR3 here is CASSLVRAGGEETQYF. CDR3 in DNA: TGTGCCAGCAGCTTAGTTCGGGCGGGAGGGGAAGAGACCCAGTACTTC. The full variable domain, its missing parts supplied by reference TRBV7-6 and TRBJ2-5, is GAGVSQSPRYKVTKRGQDVALRCDPISGHVSLYWYRQALGQGPEFLTYFNYEAQQDKSGLPNDRFSAERPEGSISTLTIQRTEQRDSAMYRCASSLVRAGGEETQYFGPGTRLLVL.